A single sample is the source of the 9 T cell receptor beta chains below, sequenced in a study of T cells in localized non-small cell lung cancer. The repertoire was sequenced with immunoSEQ multiplex PCR; TCRdb's copy has only in-frame clones and lacks some. Altogether approximately 64,000 clones are present, about nine tenths being singletons, with the ten largest covering over 1.5%. The specimen comprised peripheral blood, sampled before any cancer treatment. Receptors originate from a woman aged 40 to 75 with stage I lung adenocarcinoma.

V gene TRBV30 combines with J gene TRBJ1-2, with D tentatively TRBD1 (6 bases). Germline V CDR1 and CDR2: GTSNPN, SVGIG (reference sequence). Trimming removed 5 bases from V and 3 bases from J, with 19 bases in between. The CDR3 runs to 15 residues. The CDR3 loop reads CAWYRDRSKDYGYTF. The CDR3, as DNA: TGTGCCTGGTACAGGGATCGTAGTAAGGACTATGGCTACACCTTC.

This sequence joins TRBV19 and TRBJ2-5; D tentatively reads TRBD1 or TRBD2 (5 bases each). Germline CDR1 reads LNHDA; CDR2 reads SQIVND (reference sequence). Trimming removed 3 bases from V and 4 bases from J, with 9 bases in between. The CDR3 has 13 amino acids. This chain's CDR3 is CASSIRDRETQYF. The CDR3 DNA sequence: TGTGCCAGTAGTATCCGGGACCGAGAGACCCAGTACTTC.

CDR3 sequence: CASSPGHEGEQYF. Written as DNA, the CDR3 is TGTGCCAGCTCACCAGGGCATGAGGGGGAGCAGTACTTC. The chain links TRBV18 to TRBJ2-7, with D perhaps TRBD1 or TRBD2 (5 bases each). The germline V and J ends were trimmed by 2 bases and 7 bases, with 12 bases remaining between them. CDR1 KGHSH and CDR2 LQKENI come from the germline V gene. The CDR3 extends over 13 amino acids.

As concerns this clone: The junction departs from germline at one end; a sequencing error may be responsible. The chain employs TRBV7-2 and TRBJ1-2; weak D call: TRBD1 (5 bases). CDR1 and CDR2 (germline): SGHTA, FQGNSA. This CDR3 spans 15 amino acids. The CDR3 bases are TGTGCCGGCAGCCCAAGTGGGGCGGGGATATATGGCTACACCTTC. It codes for CAGSPSGAGIYGYTF. Based on the CDR3 plus reference TRBV7-2 and TRBJ1-2, the full variable domain is GAGVSQSPSNKVTEKGKDVELRCDPISGHTALYWYRQSLGQGLEFLIYFQGNSAPDKSGLPSDRFSAERTGGSVSTLTIQRTQQEDSAVYLCAGSPSGAGIYGYTFGSGTRLTVV.

This chain joins TRBV9 and TRBJ2-3, with 7 bases aligning to TRBD2. The CDR3 extends over 17 amino acids. Germline loops: CDR1 SGDLS, CDR2 YYNGEE. Unmatched junction bases numbered 11, after V lost 3 bases and J lost 1 base. In nucleotides, the CDR3 is TGTGCCAGCAGCGCCGCTAGCGGATCCCTCGGCACAGATACGCAGTATTTT. Its translation: CASSAASGSLGTDTQYF.

The chain joins TRBV18 to TRBJ1-4, with D unresolved. Trimming cost V 1 base and J 3 bases, with 9 bases left between them. The CDR3 has 15 amino acids. CDR1 KGHSH and CDR2 LQKENI come from the germline V gene. This CDR3 reads CASSPLSSSNEKLFF. The CDR3 coding sequence is TGTGCCAGCTCACCACTCAGTTCTTCTAATGAAAAACTGTTTTTT.

CDR3 region: CASRPRTGHYNEQFF. In DNA, the CDR3 is TGTGCCAGCAGACCCCGGACAGGGCACTACAATGAGCAGTTCTTC. The chain employs TRBV6-6 and TRBJ2-1; TRBD1 matches 8 bases. This CDR3 contains 15 residues. Germline V CDR1 and CDR2: MNHNY, SVGAGI (reference sequence). Trimming removed 6 bases from V and 3 bases from J; junction bases left unmatched: 7.

The rearrangement joins TRBV9 to TRBJ1-2; 8 nucleotides match TRBD1. CDR3 size: 14 residues. The V segment lost 0 bases and the J segment 4 bases; nucleotides outside the gene matches: 2. From germline, CDR1 is SGDLS and CDR2 YYNGEE. The CDR3 DNA sequence: TGTGCCAGCAGCGTAGCTACAGGGGGCTATGGCTACACCTTC. It translates to CASSVATGGYGYTF.

J is TRBJ1-1 and V is TRBV6-6; TRBD1 aligns across 9 bases. The J segment lost 8 bases and the V segment lost 10 bases, leaving 17 bases of the junction unmatched. Per the germline V gene, CDR1 is MNHNY and CDR2 is SVGAGI (reference sequence). The CDR3 length is 15 residues. CDR3 loop: CATQNARQGVVEAFF. The DNA for the CDR3 is TGTGCCACCCAGAACGCCCGACAGGGGGTAGTCGAAGCTTTCTTT.